The 24 T cell receptor beta chains given below trace back to one sample, sequenced in a study of multiple sclerosis patients with progressive multifocal leukoencephalopathy. Described time point: time of PML onset. Sequencing was performed with immunoSEQ multiplex PCR; in TCRdb, only in-frame clones are kept and a portion is missing. Among approximately 30,000 clones, roughly 89% were seen once, and the ten largest hold about 6.1%. Sequenced material: PBMCs, taken from a patient treated with natalizumab. The origin of the receptors is a woman aged 40-49 years with progressive multifocal leukoencephalopathy.

This chain connects TRBV6-6 to TRBJ1-5; D uncertain. V lost 5 bases and J 5 bases, leaving 7 bases between the germline ends. The CDR3 length is 12 residues. CDR1 and CDR2 (germline): MNHNY, SVGAGI (reference sequence). CDR3: CASSKDYQPQHF. In nucleotides, the CDR3 is TGTGCCAGCAGTAAGGACTATCAGCCCCAGCATTTT.

This chain connects TRBV28 to TRBJ2-7; a possible D gene is TRBD2 (7 bases). The V gene lost 7 bases and the J gene lost 3 bases, with 22 bases spanning the gap. CDR3 size: 16 residues. Germline-derived CDR1 and CDR2 are MDHEN and SYDVKM. The CDR3 nucleotides are TGTGCCAGCAAAGGGGGGGCCGAGGGAAATTTCTACGAGCAGTACTTC. It is translated as CASKGGAEGNFYEQYF.

The rearrangement uses TRBV5-1 and TRBJ1-5; D gene ambiguous. Germline CDR1 is SGHRS and CDR2 is YFSETQ. Trimming took off 5 bases at V and 4 bases at J, with 13 bases between the two ends. The CDR3 runs 14 residues. The CDR3: CASSRGEGNQPQHF. The CDR3 DNA follows: TGCGCCAGCAGTCGCGGTGAGGGAAATCAGCCCCAGCATTTT.

The CDR3, as DNA: TGTGCCTGGACAGAGAGCTCTGGAAACACCATATATTTT. This gives the protein CAWTESSGNTIYF. The chain joins TRBV30 to TRBJ1-3; D is undetermined. Germline V CDR1 and CDR2: GTSNPN, SVGIG (reference sequence). The CDR3 has 13 amino acids. Trimming removed 4 bases from V and 0 bases from J, with 7 bases in between.

The rearrangement links TRBV6-5 to TRBJ2-7; D gene unclear. The length of the CDR3 is 15 residues. Trimming removed 0 bases at V and 2 bases at J, with 11 bases between. Germline V gives CDR1 MNHEY, CDR2 SVGAGI. CDR3 sequence reads: CASSYSSIMAYEQYF. The CDR3 nucleotides read TGTGCCAGCAGTTACTCCTCTATAATGGCCTACGAGCAGTACTTC.

The chain carries TRBV18 and TRBJ2-5; 8 bases map to TRBD1. V gave up 6 bases and J gave up 6 bases; unmatched junction bases: 9. Germline CDR1 KGHSH, CDR2 LQKENI. The CDR3 extends over 14 amino acids. CDR3 coding DNA: TGTGCCAGCTCCTCGACCGGACAGGGAAAGACCCAGTACTTC. It codes for CASSSTGQGKTQYF. Filled out from reference TRBV18 and TRBJ2-5, the complete variable domain reads NAGVMQNPRHLVRRRGQEARLRCSPMKGHSHVYWYRQLPEEGLKFMVYLQKENIIDESGMPKERFSAEFPKEGPSILRIQQVVRGDSAAYFCASSSTGQGKTQYFGPGTRLLVL.

This chain joins TRBV11-2 and TRBJ2-7; D ambiguous. CDR1 is SGHAT, CDR2 FQNNGV, per germline. V was trimmed by 5 bases and J by 6 bases, leaving 11 bases between them. CDR3 length equals 12 residues. Here the CDR3 reads CASSPAGSEQYF. The CDR3, as DNA: TGTGCCAGCAGCCCCGCAGGAAGCGAGCAGTACTTC.

The chain carries TRBV6-4 and TRBJ1-6; TRBD1 matches at 7 bases. CDR1 and CDR2 from the germline V gene are MRHNA and SNTAGT. CDR3 size: 16 residues. The junction had 12 bases not matched to a gene; V was cut back by 3 bases and J by 10 bases. CDR3 DNA: TGTGCCAGCAGTGATGGCAGGGGGGCCGAGTTCTCACCCCTCCACTTT. This gives the protein CASSDGRGAEFSPLHF.

The V call is TRBV19, the J call TRBJ2-4, with a tentative D call TRBD1 (5 bases). CDR3 length: 15 amino acids. The germline gives CDR1 LNHDA, CDR2 SQIVND (reference sequence). V lost 2 bases, J lost 5 bases, and 13 bases lay in between. This CDR3 reads CASSIRQGDENIQYF. The CDR3, as DNA: TGTGCCAGTAGTATAAGGCAGGGTGATGAAAACATTCAGTACTTC.

This clone was detected only once. This sequence joins TRBV7-9 and TRBJ1-1, with a weak D call TRBD1 (6 bases). Per germline, CDR1 SEHNR and CDR2 FQNEAQ (reference sequence). The CDR3 length is 14 residues. V was clipped by 6 bases and J by 5 bases, with 16 bases between them. CDR3 bases: TGTGCCAGCAGTTATTCAGGGGTCATGACTGAAGCTTTCTTT. It codes for CASSYSGVMTEAFF. The full variable domain, rest sourced from reference TRBV7-9 and TRBJ1-1, is DTGVSQNPRHKITKRGQNVTFRCDPISEHNRLYWYRQTLGQGPEFLTYFQNEAQLEKSRLLSDRFSAERPKGSFSTLEIQRTEQGDSAMYLCASSYSGVMTEAFFGQGTRLTVV.

The chain links TRBV7-2 to TRBJ2-5; 8 bases align to TRBD2. The CDR3 length is 17 residues. The germline V gene encodes CDR1 SGHTA and CDR2 FQGNSA. J lost 3 bases, V lost 4 bases, and 13 bases had no gene match. The CDR3 sequence is CASSSRGPKAGEETQYF. The CDR3 bases are TGTGCCAGCAGCTCTCGAGGGCCCAAAGCGGGAGAAGAGACCCAGTACTTC.

The V gene is TRBV4-2, the J gene TRBJ2-4; D is perhaps TRBD1 or TRBD2 (5 bases each). This CDR3 region has 15 residues. Germline CDR1 LGHNA, CDR2 YNFKEQ. V was pared by 1 base and J by 2 bases, with 9 bases between. The CDR3: CASSQGGGTKNIQYF. In nucleotides, the CDR3 is TGTGCCAGCAGCCAAGGTGGGGGTACCAAAAACATTCAGTACTTC.

This chain joins TRBV6-1 and TRBJ1-2; D remains ambiguous. V lost 7 bases, J lost 3 bases, and 15 bases lay in between. This CDR3 contains 14 residues. The germline V gene encodes CDR1 MNHNS and CDR2 SASEGT. CDR3: CASTEVLGDYGYTF. DNA of the CDR3: TGTGCCAGCACGGAGGTCCTCGGGGACTATGGCTACACCTTC.

This clone has just a few counts. The rearrangement joins TRBV10-3 to TRBJ1-2; D unclear. The V end lost 2 bases, the J end lost 2 bases, and 6 bases lay between the germline ends. The germline CDR1 and CDR2 sequences are ENHRY and SYGVKD. The CDR3 runs 13 residues. Here the CDR3 DNA reads TGTGCCATCAGTGAGGAGATAAACTATGGCTACACCTTC. Protein: CAISEEINYGYTF.

V and J are TRBV5-8 and TRBJ2-2; D call uncertain. There are 14 residues in the CDR3. V lost 1 base, J lost 1 base, and 5 bases lay in between. CDR1 is SGHTS and CDR2 is YDEGEE in the germline V gene. CDR3 nucleotides: TGTGCCAGCAGCTTGTCCGAGAACACCGGGGAGCTGTTTTTT. Its translation: CASSLSENTGELFF.

In the case of this clone: One junction end does not reproduce the germline sequence, and a read error may be involved. The rearrangement uses TRBV7-9 and TRBJ2-2; D is unclear. There are 14 residues in the CDR3. Germline lookup yields CDR1 SEHNR and CDR2 FQNEAQ (reference sequence). CDR3 nucleotides: TGTGCCAGCAGCCCAGACCGGAACGCCGGGGAGCTGTTTTTT. Its translation: CASSPDRNAGELFF. Full variable domain (missing parts from reference TRBV7-9 and TRBJ2-2): DTGVSQNPRHKITKRGQNVTFRCDPISEHNRLYWYRQTLGQGPEFLTYFQNEAQLEKSRLLSDRFSAERPKGSFSTLEIQRTEQGDSAMYLCASSPDRNAGELFFGEGSRLTVL.

The CDR3 DNA reads as TGTGCCACCAGCAGAGACCGGGGACAGGGATTCTACGAGCAGTACTTC. Translation gives CATSRDRGQGFYEQYF. The gene calls are TRBV15 and TRBJ2-5; 9 bases align to TRBD1. The closer fit of TRBJ2-7 to the DNA end suggests the J call may be wrong. The CDR3 length is 16 residues. Germline V gene lookup returns CDR1 LNHNV and CDR2 YYDKDF (reference sequence).

The CDR3 sequence is CASRTGNYGYTF. CDR3 in DNA: TGTGCCAGCAGAACAGGGAACTATGGCTACACCTTC. This chain connects TRBV28 to TRBJ1-2; D is perhaps TRBD1 (6 bases). This CDR3 contains 12 residues. Per the germline V gene, CDR1 is MDHEN and CDR2 is SYDVKM. Trimming left V 6 bases short and J 2 bases short, with 7 bases between.

V is TRBV11-2 and J is TRBJ2-3, with D perhaps TRBD2 (6 bases). The germline V and J ends were trimmed by 0 bases and 7 bases, with 11 bases remaining between them. CDR1 and CDR2 (germline): SGHAT, FQNNGV. The CDR3 is 14 residues long. CDR3 nucleotide sequence: TGTGCCAGCAGCTTAGAGGTCCTAGCGAATACGCAGTATTTT. Protein sequence: CASSLEVLANTQYF.

The chain is built from TRBV5-1 and TRBJ1-5, with D tentatively TRBD1 (5 bases). The V gene's germline CDR1 is SGHRS and CDR2 YFSETQ. V lost 4 bases and J 11 bases, leaving 19 bases between the germline ends. CDR3 length equals 14 residues. CDR3 sequence (DNA): TGCGCCAGCAGCGTACAGAGCCCCGAGGGGACCCAGCATTTT. It specifies CASSVQSPEGTQHF.

The gene calls are TRBV30 and TRBJ1-1, with no clear D. The length of the CDR3 is 15 residues. V was clipped by 0 bases and J by 0 bases, with 11 bases between them. Germline V lookup: CDR1 GTSNPN, CDR2 SVGIG (reference sequence). The CDR3 protein is CAWSVYEGMNTEAFF. CDR3 sequence (DNA): TGTGCCTGGAGTGTTTATGAGGGCATGAACACTGAAGCTTTCTTT.

The chain joins TRBV18 to TRBJ2-3; D uncertain. Trimming removed 3 bases at V and 2 bases at J, with 12 bases between. Germline assignment: CDR1 KGHSH and CDR2 LQKENI. The CDR3 covers 15 residues. The chain's CDR3 is CASSPVSLDTDTQYF. In DNA form, the CDR3 reads TGTGCCAGCTCACCGGTCTCCTTGGACACAGATACGCAGTATTTT.

This sequence joins TRBV19 and TRBJ2-1, with D uncertain. V was shortened by 3 bases and J by 6 bases, with 15 bases between the two germline ends. Germline V lookup: CDR1 LNHDA, CDR2 SQIVND (reference sequence). The CDR3 is 15 residues long. CDR3 bases: TGTGCCAGTAGTATGAATGGCGGAGCCCCCAATGAGCAGTTCTTC. It translates to CASSMNGGAPNEQFF.

V and J are TRBV4-2 and TRBJ2-7; a possible D gene is TRBD2 (7 bases). Trimming removed 0 bases from V and 3 bases from J, with 18 bases in between. The CDR3 consists of 17 residues. Per the germline V gene, CDR1 is LGHNA and CDR2 is YNFKEQ. CDR3 nucleotide sequence: TGTGCCAGCAGCCAAGAGGTGGGGGCTAGCGGAGGCTACGAGCAGTACTTC. This codes for CASSQEVGASGGYEQYF.